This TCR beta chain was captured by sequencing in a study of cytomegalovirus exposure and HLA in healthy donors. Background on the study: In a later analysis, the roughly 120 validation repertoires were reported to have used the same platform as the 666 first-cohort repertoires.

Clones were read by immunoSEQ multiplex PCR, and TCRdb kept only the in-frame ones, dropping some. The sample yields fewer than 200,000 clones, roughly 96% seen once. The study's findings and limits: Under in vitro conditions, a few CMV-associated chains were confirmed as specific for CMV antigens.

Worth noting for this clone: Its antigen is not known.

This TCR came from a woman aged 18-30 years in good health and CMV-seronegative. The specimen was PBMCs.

In DNA form, the CDR3 reads TGTGCCAGCAGCTCTTGGACAGGGAAGAACACTGAAGCTTTCTTT. Translated, it gives CASSSWTGKNTEAFF. The gene calls are TRBV7-8 and TRBJ1-1; TRBD1 aligns across 8 bases. This CDR3 spans 15 amino acids. The germline CDR1 and CDR2 sequences are SGHVS and FQNEAQ. The junction had 5 bases not matched to a gene; V was cut back by 4 bases and J by 1 base.